This T cell receptor (beta chain) was captured by sequencing in a study of T-cell reconstitution after alpha-beta-depleted transplantation in children. Findings and caveats of the study: Reported findings indicate that, about two months after transplant, alpha-beta T cells came from several hundred expanded clones, which were derived from non-depleted graft cells. Some patients' high day-60 TCRbeta diversity was traced to surviving recipient T cells and thymic progenitors. Counts and diversity of T cells one year after transplant came mostly from newly produced T cells.

This CDR3 spans 17 amino acids. V gave up 3 bases and J gave up 0 bases; unmatched junction bases: 7. Germline CDR1 and CDR2: DFQATT and SNEGSKA (reference sequence). This clonotype appeared a few times. Its specificity is unknown. For TCRbeta, the library was prepared with unique molecular identifiers. One entry per CDR3 protein results from TCRdb running MiXCR on the PCR reads. The data show about 130,000 distinct CDR3 sequences, about a tenth seen once. This chain connects TRBV20-1 to TRBJ2-2, with 10 positions matching TRBD1. Specimen: PBMCs, mostly from graft donor cells, collected 180 days after TCRalphabeta/CD19-depleted stem cell transplant. The source of this sequence is a girl under two years old who had a stem cell transplant for combined immunodeficiency, so the T cells may come from the graft donor. This CDR3 is CSASRIGQGANTGELFF. Written as DNA, the CDR3 is TGCAGTGCTAGTAGGATAGGACAGGGGGCGAACACCGGGGAGCTGTTTTTT.